The rows below give T cell receptor beta chains drawn from one sample of a study of cytomegalovirus exposure and HLA in healthy donors. Some clones are missing from TCRdb's copy, which holds only in-frame ones; the method was immunoSEQ multiplex PCR. The sample lists around 200,000 clones, 75% to 85% occurring once. Sequences were obtained from PBMCs. The receptors derive from a woman aged 40 to 49 in good health and CMV-seronegative. The CDR3 runs from the conserved cysteine through the conserved F or W.

V gene: TRBV6-6; CDR3 protein: CASSYDTGMNTEAFF
V gene: TRBV28; CDR3 protein: CASSRQVSGPQHF
V gene: TRBV7-8; CDR3 protein: CASSFHTSGAQETQYF
V gene: TRBV6-4; CDR3 protein: CASSESGADTNTDTQYF
V gene: TRBV7-2; CDR3 protein: CASQTGSRTDTQYF
V gene: TRBV6-5; CDR3 protein: CASSYSRRAYGYTF
V gene: TRBV9; CDR3 protein: CASSRHGEDWRDLQETQYF
V gene: TRBV5-4; CDR3 protein: CASSAGLATDEQFF
V gene: TRBV5-1; CDR3 protein: CASRSGTGGQETQYF
V gene: TRBV27; CDR3 protein: CASRPTSGKGDTGELFF
V gene: TRBV4-1; CDR3 protein: CASSANTGGNTEAFF
V gene: TRBV28; CDR3 protein: CASSPRTGYTEAFF
V gene: TRBV7-2; CDR3 protein: CASSFGSFSGNTIYF
V gene: TRBV7-9; CDR3 protein: CASSPAKVQGLGEQYF
V gene: TRBV6-5; CDR3 protein: CASSLQGEGNQPQHF
V gene: TRBV7-9; CDR3 protein: CASSFRTGQNSYEQYF
V gene: TRBV2; CDR3 protein: CASGMSGSTDTQYF
V gene: TRBV10-2; CDR3 protein: CASRSADRGGETQYF
V gene: TRBV9; CDR3 protein: CASSRQGDSPLHF
V gene: TRBV27; CDR3 protein: CASSLSPVGLAGGPRGEQFF
V gene: TRBV30; CDR3 protein: CAGIRGYYTEAFF
V gene: TRBV4-1; CDR3 protein: CASSRPLAGELFF
V gene: TRBV6-5; CDR3 protein: CAARDRRGETQYF
V gene: TRBV7-3; CDR3 protein: CASSPRRGQVGELFF
V gene: TRBV19; CDR3 protein: CASSIGHSLNNQPQHF
V gene: TRBV6-5; CDR3 protein: CASSYSRSSTGSPLHF
V gene: TRBV27; CDR3 protein: CASSFSPRGPYTQYF
V gene: TRBV28; CDR3 protein: CAVRGGNTGELFF
V gene: TRBV28; CDR3 protein: CASMSGQGTYEQYF
V gene: TRBV4-1; CDR3 protein: CASSHKGAGVTDTQYF
V gene: TRBV30; CDR3 protein: CAWSVRENQPQHF
V gene: TRBV5-1; CDR3 protein: CASSLSSGISGANVLTF
V gene: TRBV30; CDR3 protein: CAWVLAGGREQFF
V gene: TRBV2; CDR3 protein: CASGWTSGSHEQYF
V gene: TRBV7-2; CDR3 protein: CASSLPQYGYTF
V gene: TRBV21-1; CDR3 protein: CASSKARDSRSYEQYF
V gene: TRBV7-8; CDR3 protein: CASSLVRVPEAKNIQYF
V gene: TRBV2; CDR3 protein: CASSANGGTSNQPQHF
V gene: TRBV9; CDR3 protein: CASSVGTGEAFQFF